This T cell receptor beta chain was retrieved from a study of OX40 agonist ivuxolimab in advanced cancers. Study overall: Partial responses were achieved by three patients: one hepatocellular carcinoma, two cutaneous melanoma. Study-level findings and limits: Low normalized T-cell clonal expansion was also seen in some nonresponders.

Trimming removed 2 bases from V and 4 bases from J; junction bases left unmatched: 7. This CDR3 contains 15 residues. From germline, CDR1 is MNHNS and CDR2 SASEGT. On this clone: No antigen is known for it.

Only in-frame clones appear in the TCRdb table, and some are missing; sequencing was by immunoSEQ multiplex PCR. The data contain around 33,000 clones, roughly 84% of them singletons. Enrollment shut out patients with autoimmune disease history or systemic immunosuppression. The sample in question was CD4+ or CD8+ T cells sorted from blood, obtained in a trial of the OX40 agonist ivuxolimab. The chain combines TRBV6-1 with TRBJ2-5; TRBD1 matches at 7 bases. The sequence came from an adult with an advanced solid tumor such as melanoma, head and neck, liver or kidney cancer. The DNA for the CDR3 is TGTGCCAGCAGTGAATGGGACAGCCCCGGAGAGACCCAGTACTTC. It is translated as CASSEWDSPGETQYF.